This T cell receptor (beta chain) stems from a study of blood T cell repertoires in COVID-19. Some clones are missing from TCRdb's copy, which holds only in-frame ones; the method was immunoSEQ multiplex PCR. The sample shows approximately 76,000 clones, approximately 85% of them seen only once. There are 15 residues in the CDR3. Trimming stripped 2 bases from V and 5 bases from J, with 13 bases between. CDR1 is MDHEN, CDR2 SYDVKM, per germline. The origin of this receptor is a woman aged 80 or older with active or convalescent COVID-19. The chain joins TRBV28 to TRBJ1-5, with D tentatively TRBD1 (5 bases). Sequenced: peripheral blood. The CDR3 reads CASSLQVGAYQPQHF. The CDR3 region has the DNA TGTGCCAGCAGTTTACAAGTAGGGGCCTATCAGCCCCAGCATTTT.